Sequencing of this T cell receptor beta chain was carried out in a study of T cells after yellow fever vaccination. Study-level points and caveats: Any FACS-sorted repertoire could hold abundant clonotypes that contaminate it from the bulk population. There was a small share of clonotypes that showed up in both the CD4 and CD8 compartments. The secondary T-cell response peaked on day 5, not day 15, but was weaker. Subsequent booster samples again held most clones from primary vaccination (around 96% CD4, roughly 88% CD8).

The germline V gene has CDR1 SEHNR and CDR2 FQNEAQ (reference sequence). The CDR3 loop spans 15 amino acids. V was cut by 3 bases and J by 5 bases, with 16 bases left in between. This clonotype has a handful of counts. What it recognizes is unknown. Via MiXCR, TCRdb re-called the 5' RACE reads, giving one row per CDR3 protein. The top ten hold about 40% of the sample, which has some 120,000 distinct CDR3 sequences, approximately 14% seen once. The receptor was isolated from a man aged 18 to 29 who received the YFV17D yellow fever vaccine. The chain employs TRBV7-9 and TRBJ2-5, with a weak D call TRBD1 (5 bases). The material sequenced was CD8+ T cells sorted from PBMCs, taken 5 days after the yellow fever booster vaccination. The CDR3 sequence: CASSFGQGLAETQYF. The CDR3 bases are TGTGCCAGCAGCTTTGGGCAGGGCCTCGCGGAGACCCAGTACTTC. Supplemented by reference TRBV7-9 and TRBJ2-5, the full variable domain reads DTGVSQNPRHKITKRGQNVTFRCDPISEHNRLYWYRQTLGQGPEFLTYFQNEAQLEKSRLLSDRFSAERPKGSFSTLEIQRTEQGDSAMYLCASSFGQGLAETQYFGPGTRLLVL.